The sequence of this TCR beta chain was determined in a study of cytomegalovirus exposure and HLA in healthy donors. An approximately 130-subject validation cohort, separate from the approximately 690-subject first cohort, supplied the donors. Libraries were prepared by immunoSEQ multiplex PCR; TCRdb keeps only in-frame clonotypes and omits some of them. Of about 150,000 clones detected, 85% to 90% appear once; the ten largest clones hold about 6.4%. To note about this clone: No antigen is known for it.

Study results and limitations: There were some public TCRs occurring in many donors, but most TCR sequences were rare. The tendency of first-cohort TCR clusters to co-occur in the 100 to 150 validation repertoires was identified by a subsequent analysis.

The germline V gene has CDR1 WSHSY and CDR2 SAAADI. J gave up 7 bases and V 0 bases, and 6 bases lay outside the gene matches. The length of the CDR3 is 14 residues. Sequencing was done on a sample of PBMCs. The chain employs TRBV10-2 and TRBJ2-7; TRBD2 agrees at 7 bases. The receptor was derived from a woman in her twenties or thirties in good health and CMV-seropositive. CDR3 protein: CASSESGRGTEQYF. As DNA, the CDR3 is TGCGCCAGCAGTGAGTCGGGGCGGGGGACGGAGCAGTACTTC.